This T cell receptor beta chain was retrieved from a study of blood T cell repertoires in COVID-19. Study-level background: PBMCs, B-cell-depleted T cells, or T cells provided the cDNA or gDNA that made up the material.

Profiled with immunoSEQ multiplex PCR; TCRdb holds only in-frame clones, not every one. The sample consists of a few hundred thousand clones, approximately 83% of them appearing once. The CDR3 consists of 15 residues. The trim removed 5 bases at V and 2 bases at J, leaving 6 bases unmatched. The germline V gene encodes CDR1 SGHTA and CDR2 FQGNSA. The sample consisted of PBMCs or T cells enriched from blood (not recorded which). The sequence was obtained from a woman aged 35 to 49 with acute COVID-19. The chain carries TRBV7-2 and TRBJ2-7; 10 nucleotides line up with TRBD2. The CDR3 sequence is CASSPKAGGPYEQYF. The CDR3 DNA reads as TGTGCCAGCAGCCCCAAAGCGGGAGGGCCCTACGAGCAGTACTTC. Looking up the rest from reference TRBV7-2 and TRBJ2-7 gives the full variable domain: GAGVSQSPSNKVTEKGKDVELRCDPISGHTALYWYRQSLGQGLEFLIYFQGNSAPDKSGLPSDRFSAERTGGSVSTLTIQRTQQEDSAVYLCASSPKAGGPYEQYFGPGTRLTVT.